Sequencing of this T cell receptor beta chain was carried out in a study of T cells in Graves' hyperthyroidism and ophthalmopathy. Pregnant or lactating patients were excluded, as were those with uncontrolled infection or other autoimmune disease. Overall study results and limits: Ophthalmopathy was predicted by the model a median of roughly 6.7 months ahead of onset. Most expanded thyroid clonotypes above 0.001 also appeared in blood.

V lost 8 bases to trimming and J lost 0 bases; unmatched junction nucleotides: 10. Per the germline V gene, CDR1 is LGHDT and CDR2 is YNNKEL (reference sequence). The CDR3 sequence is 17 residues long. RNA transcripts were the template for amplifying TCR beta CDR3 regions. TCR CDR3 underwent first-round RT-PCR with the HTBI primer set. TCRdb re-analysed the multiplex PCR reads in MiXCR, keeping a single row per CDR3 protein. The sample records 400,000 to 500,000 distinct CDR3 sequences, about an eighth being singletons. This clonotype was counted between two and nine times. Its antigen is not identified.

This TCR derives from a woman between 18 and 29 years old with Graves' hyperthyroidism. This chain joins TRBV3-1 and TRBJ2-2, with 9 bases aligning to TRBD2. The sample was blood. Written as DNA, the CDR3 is TGTGCCAGCCATCCTGCGGGAGGGCCCGCGAACACCGGGGAGCTGTTTTTT. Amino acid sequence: CASHPAGGPANTGELFF.